This T cell receptor beta chain was identified in a study of control samples from healthy donors and cancer patients. Assay used: immunoSEQ multiplex PCR; TCRdb lists only in-frame clones, some missing. The table shows roughly 100,000 clones, with 75% to 90% occurring only once. The V segment lost 3 bases and the J segment 4 bases; nucleotides outside the gene matches: 10. The CDR3 covers 18 residues. From germline, CDR1 is KGHDR and CDR2 SFDVKD. Sequenced material: PBMCs. This sequence was found in a man aged 55 to 70 with lung cancer. This chain uses TRBV24-1 with TRBJ1-5, with 11 positions matching TRBD1. The CDR3 nucleotides read TGTGCCACCAGTGATGTAGGGGGGACAGGGGGTATTAATCAGCCCCAGCATTTT. It translates to CATSDVGGTGGINQPQHF.